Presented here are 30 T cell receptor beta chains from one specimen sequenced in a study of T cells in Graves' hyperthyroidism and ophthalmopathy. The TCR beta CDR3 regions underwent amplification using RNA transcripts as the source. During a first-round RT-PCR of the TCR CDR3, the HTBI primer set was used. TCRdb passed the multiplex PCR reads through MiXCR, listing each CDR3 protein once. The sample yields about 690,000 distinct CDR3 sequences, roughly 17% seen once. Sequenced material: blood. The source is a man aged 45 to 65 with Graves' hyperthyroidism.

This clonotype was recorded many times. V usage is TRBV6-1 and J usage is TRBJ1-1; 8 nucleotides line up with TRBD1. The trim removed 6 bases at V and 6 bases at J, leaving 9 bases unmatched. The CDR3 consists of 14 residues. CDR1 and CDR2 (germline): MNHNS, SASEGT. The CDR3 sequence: CASSLDRGMAEAFF. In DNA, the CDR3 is TGTGCCAGCAGCCTAGACAGGGGAATGGCTGAAGCTTTCTTT.

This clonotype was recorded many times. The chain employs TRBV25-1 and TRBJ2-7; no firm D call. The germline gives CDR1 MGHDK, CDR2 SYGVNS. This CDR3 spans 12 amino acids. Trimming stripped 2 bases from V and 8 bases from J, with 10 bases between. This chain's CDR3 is CASSEAQLQQYF. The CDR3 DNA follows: TGTGCCAGCAGTGAAGCTCAGCTCCAGCAGTACTTC.

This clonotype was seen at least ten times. The CDR3 loop is CASSLPRDSYYEQFF. CDR3 nucleotide sequence: TGCGCCAGCAGCTTGCCGAGGGACAGTTATTATGAGCAGTTCTTC. The chain has TRBV5-1 and TRBJ2-1; 7 bases match TRBD1. The CDR3 is made up of 15 amino acids. Germline values: CDR1 SGHRS, CDR2 YFSETQ. The V gene end was trimmed by 1 base and the J gene end by 8 bases; junction bases not matched to a gene: 9.

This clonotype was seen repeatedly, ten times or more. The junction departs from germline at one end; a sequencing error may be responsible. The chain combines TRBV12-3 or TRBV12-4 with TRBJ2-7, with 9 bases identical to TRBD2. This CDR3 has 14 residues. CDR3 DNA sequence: TGTGCCAGCAGTGTAGCGGGAGTTGGAGACGAGCAGTACTTC. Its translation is CASSVAGVGDEQYF.

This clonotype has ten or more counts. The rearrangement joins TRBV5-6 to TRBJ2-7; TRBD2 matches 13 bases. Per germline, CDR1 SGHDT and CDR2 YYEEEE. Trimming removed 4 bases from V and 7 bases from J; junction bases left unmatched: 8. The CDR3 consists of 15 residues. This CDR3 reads CASSKLAGGPEEQYF. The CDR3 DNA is TGTGCCAGCAGCAAACTAGCGGGAGGGCCTGAGGAGCAGTACTTC.

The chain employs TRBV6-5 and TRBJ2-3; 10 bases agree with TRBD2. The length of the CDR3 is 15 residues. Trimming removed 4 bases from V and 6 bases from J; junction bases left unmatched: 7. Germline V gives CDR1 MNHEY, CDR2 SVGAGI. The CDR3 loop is CASSSLAGGRDTQYF. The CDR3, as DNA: TGTGCCAGCAGTTCATTAGCGGGAGGAAGGGATACGCAGTATTTT.

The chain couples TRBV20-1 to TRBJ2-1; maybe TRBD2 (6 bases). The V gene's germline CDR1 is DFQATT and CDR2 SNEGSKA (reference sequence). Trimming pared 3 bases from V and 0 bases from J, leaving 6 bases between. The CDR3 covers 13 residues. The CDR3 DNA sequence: TGCAGTGCTAGGGACTACTCCTACAATGAGCAGTTCTTC. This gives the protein CSARDYSYNEQFF.

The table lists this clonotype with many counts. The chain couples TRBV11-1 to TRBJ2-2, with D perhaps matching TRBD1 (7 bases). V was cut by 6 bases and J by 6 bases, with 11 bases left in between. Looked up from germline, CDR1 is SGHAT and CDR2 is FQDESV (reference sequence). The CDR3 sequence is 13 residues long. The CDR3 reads CASREGAPGELFF. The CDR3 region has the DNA TGTGCCAGCAGGGAGGGGGCCCCCGGGGAGCTGTTTTTT.

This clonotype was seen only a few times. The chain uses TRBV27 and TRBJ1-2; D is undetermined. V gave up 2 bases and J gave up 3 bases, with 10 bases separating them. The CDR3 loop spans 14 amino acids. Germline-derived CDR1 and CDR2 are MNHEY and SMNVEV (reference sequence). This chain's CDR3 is CASSLQARDYGYTF. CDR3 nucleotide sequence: TGTGCCAGCAGTTTACAGGCACGGGACTATGGCTACACCTTC.

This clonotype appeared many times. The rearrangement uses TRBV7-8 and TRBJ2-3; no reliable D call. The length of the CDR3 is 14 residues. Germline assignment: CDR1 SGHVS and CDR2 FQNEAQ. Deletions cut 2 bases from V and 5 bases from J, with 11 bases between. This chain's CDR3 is CASSLRSSLDTQYF. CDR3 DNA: TGTGCCAGCAGCTTAAGGAGCTCACTAGATACGCAGTATTTT.

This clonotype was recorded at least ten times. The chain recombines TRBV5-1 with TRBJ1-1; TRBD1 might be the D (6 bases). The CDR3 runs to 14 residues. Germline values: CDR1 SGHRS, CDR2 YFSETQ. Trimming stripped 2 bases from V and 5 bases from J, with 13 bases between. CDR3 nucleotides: TGCGCCAGCAGCTTTCAGGGGTTGGGTACTGAAGCTTTCTTT. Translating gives CASSFQGLGTEAFF.

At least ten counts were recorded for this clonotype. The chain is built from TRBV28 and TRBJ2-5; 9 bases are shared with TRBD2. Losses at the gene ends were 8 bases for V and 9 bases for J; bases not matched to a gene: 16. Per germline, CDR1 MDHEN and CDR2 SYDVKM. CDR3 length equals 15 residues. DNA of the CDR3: TGTGCCAGCCCGCCGCAGGCGGGAGGGCCCGTGGCCCAGTACTTC. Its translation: CASPPQAGGPVAQYF.

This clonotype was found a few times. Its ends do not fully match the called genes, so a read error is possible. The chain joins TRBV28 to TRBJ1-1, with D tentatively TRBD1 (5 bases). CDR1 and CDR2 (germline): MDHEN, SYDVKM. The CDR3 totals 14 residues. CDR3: CVSRGRQGLTEAFF. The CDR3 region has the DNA TGTGTCAGCCGAGGGAGGCAGGGACTCACTGAAGCTTTCTTT.

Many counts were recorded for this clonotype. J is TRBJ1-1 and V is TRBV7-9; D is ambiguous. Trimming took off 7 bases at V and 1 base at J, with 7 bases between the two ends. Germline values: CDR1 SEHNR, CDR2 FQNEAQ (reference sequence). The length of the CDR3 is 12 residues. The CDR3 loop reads CASTSRNTEAFF. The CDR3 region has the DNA TGTGCCAGCACCTCGCGGAACACTGAAGCTTTCTTT. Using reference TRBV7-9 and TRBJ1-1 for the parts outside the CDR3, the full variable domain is DTGVSQNPRHKITKRGQNVTFRCDPISEHNRLYWYRQTLGQGPEFLTYFQNEAQLEKSRLLSDRFSAERPKGSFSTLEIQRTEQGDSAMYLCASTSRNTEAFFGQGTRLTVV.

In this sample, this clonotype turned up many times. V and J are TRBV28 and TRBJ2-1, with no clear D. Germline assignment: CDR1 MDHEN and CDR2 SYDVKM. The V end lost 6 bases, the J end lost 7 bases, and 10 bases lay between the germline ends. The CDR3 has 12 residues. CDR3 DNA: TGTGCCAGCAGCCTCCTCGGAAATGAGCAGTTCTTC. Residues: CASSLLGNEQFF.

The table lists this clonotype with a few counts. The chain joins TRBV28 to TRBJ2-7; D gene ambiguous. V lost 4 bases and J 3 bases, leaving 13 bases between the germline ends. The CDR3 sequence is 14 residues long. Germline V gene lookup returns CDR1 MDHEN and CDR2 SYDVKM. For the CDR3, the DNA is TGTGCCAGCAGTTCCCTCCGGGCTATCTACGAGCAGTACTTC. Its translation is CASSSLRAIYEQYF.

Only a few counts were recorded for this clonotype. The CDR3 reads CATGTGADNEQFF. The CDR3 coding sequence is TGCGCCACCGGGACAGGGGCTGACAATGAGCAGTTCTTC. The chain links TRBV5-1 to TRBJ2-1; 10 nucleotides match TRBD1. V lost 9 bases and J lost 5; bases outside the gene matches: 5. This CDR3 is built from 13 residues. Germline lookup yields CDR1 SGHRS and CDR2 YFSETQ.

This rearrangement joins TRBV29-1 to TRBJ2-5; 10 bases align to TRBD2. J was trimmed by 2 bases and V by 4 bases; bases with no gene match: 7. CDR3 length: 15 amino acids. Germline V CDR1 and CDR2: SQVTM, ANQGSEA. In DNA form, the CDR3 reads TGCAGCGTTGTTTATACTAGCGGGAATCAAGAGACCCAGTACTTC. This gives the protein CSVVYTSGNQETQYF.

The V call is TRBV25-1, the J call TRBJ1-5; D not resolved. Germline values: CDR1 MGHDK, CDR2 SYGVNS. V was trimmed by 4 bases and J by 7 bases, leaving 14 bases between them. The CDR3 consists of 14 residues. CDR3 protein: CASSGTAEVQPQHF. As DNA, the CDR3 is TGTGCCAGCAGTGGAACGGCAGAGGTACAGCCCCAGCATTTT. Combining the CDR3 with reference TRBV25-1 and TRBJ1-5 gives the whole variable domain EADIYQTPRYLVIGTGKKITLECSQTMGHDKMYWYQQDPGMELHLIHYSYGVNSTEKGDLSSESTVSRIRTEHFPLTLESARPSHTSQYLCASSGTAEVQPQHFGDGTRLSIL.

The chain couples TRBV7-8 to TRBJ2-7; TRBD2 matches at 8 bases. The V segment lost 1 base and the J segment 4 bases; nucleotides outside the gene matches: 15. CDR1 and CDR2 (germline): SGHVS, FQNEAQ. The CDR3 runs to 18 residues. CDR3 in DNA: TGTGCCAGCAGCTTAGATCCAGCGGGAGTTAGTAGTTTGTACGAGCAGTACTTC. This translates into CASSLDPAGVSSLYEQYF. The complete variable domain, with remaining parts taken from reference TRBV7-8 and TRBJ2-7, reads GAGVSQSPRYKVAKRGQDVALRCDPISGHVSLFWYQQALGQGPEFLTYFQNEAQLDKSGLPSDRFFAERPEGSVSTLKIQRTQQEDSAVYLCASSLDPAGVSSLYEQYFGPGTRLTVT.

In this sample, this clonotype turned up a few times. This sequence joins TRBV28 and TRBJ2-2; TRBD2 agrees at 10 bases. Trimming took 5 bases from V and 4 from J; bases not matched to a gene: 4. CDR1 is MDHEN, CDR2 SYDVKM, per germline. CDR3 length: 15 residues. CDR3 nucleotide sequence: TGTGCCAGCAGTGCAACTAGCGGGGCCACCGGGGAGCTGTTTTTT. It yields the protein CASSATSGATGELFF.

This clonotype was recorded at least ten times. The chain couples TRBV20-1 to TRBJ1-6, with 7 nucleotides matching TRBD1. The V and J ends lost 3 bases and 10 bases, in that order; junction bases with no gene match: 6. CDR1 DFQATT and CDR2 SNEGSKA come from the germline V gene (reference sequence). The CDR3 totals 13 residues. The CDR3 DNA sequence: TGCAGTGCTAGGACAGGGTTAGGGTCACCCCTCCACTTT. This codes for CSARTGLGSPLHF.

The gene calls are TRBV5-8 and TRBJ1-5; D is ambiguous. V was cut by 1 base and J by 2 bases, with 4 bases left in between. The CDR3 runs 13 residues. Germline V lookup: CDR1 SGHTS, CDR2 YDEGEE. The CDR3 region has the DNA TGTGCCAGCAGCTTGATTGGCAATCAGCCCCAGCATTTT. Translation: CASSLIGNQPQHF.

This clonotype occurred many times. CDR3 region: CASSIADANTGELFF. The CDR3 DNA reads as TGTGCCAGCTCAATTGCGGACGCGAACACCGGGGAGCTGTTTTTT. This chain joins TRBV18 and TRBJ2-2; D not certain. V was trimmed by 5 bases and J by 0 bases, leaving 10 bases between them. The CDR3 is 15 amino acids. CDR1 is KGHSH and CDR2 is LQKENI in the germline V gene.

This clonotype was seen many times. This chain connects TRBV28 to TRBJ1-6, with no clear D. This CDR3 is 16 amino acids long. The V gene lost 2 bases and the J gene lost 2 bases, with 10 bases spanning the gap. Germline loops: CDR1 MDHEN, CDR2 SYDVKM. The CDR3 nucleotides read TGTGCCAGCAGTTTAACTCCCGCGGCCTATAATTCACCCCTCCACTTT. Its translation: CASSLTPAAYNSPLHF.

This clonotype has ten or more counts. The CDR3 loop is CASSLVQTYEQYF. The CDR3 DNA reads TGTGCCAGCAGCTTGGTTCAGACCTACGAGCAGTACTTC. V and J are TRBV5-6 and TRBJ2-7; D is ambiguous. Germline V gene data show CDR1 as SGHDT and CDR2 as YYEEEE. The V end was cut by 0 bases, the J end by 2 bases, with 6 bases between. The CDR3 runs 13 residues.

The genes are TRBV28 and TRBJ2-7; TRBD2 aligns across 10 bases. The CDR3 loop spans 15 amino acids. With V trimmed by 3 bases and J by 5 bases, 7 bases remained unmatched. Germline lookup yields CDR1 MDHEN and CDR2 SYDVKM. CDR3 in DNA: TGTGCCAGCAGTTTTCCCCTAGCGGGAGTAAACGAGCAGTACTTC. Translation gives CASSFPLAGVNEQYF.

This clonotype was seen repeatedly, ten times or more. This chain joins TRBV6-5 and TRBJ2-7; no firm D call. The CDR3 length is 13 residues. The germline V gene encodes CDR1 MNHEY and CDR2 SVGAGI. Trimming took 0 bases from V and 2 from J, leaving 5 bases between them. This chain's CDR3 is CASSYSDPYEQYF. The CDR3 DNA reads TGTGCCAGCAGTTACTCCGACCCCTACGAGCAGTACTTC.

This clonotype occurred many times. For the CDR3, the DNA is TGCAGTGCTAGAGATCGGGCGGGAGGACATGATACGCAGTATTTT. Translation: CSARDRAGGHDTQYF. The V gene is TRBV20-1, the J gene TRBJ2-3; 8 nucleotides agree with TRBD2. Per the germline V gene, CDR1 is DFQATT and CDR2 is SNEGSKA (reference sequence). Germline trimming cut 0 bases from V and 6 bases from J; bases unmatched to any gene: 8. This CDR3 spans 15 amino acids.

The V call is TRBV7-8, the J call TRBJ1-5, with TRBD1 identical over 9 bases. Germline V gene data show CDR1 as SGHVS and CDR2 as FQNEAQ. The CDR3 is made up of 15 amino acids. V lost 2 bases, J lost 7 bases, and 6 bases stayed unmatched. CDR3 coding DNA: TGTGCCAGCAGCTTAAAGCGGACAGGGGTGCAGCCCCAGCATTTT. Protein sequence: CASSLKRTGVQPQHF.